This T cell receptor (beta chain) was sequenced for a study of blood T cell repertoires in COVID-19. The overall study: PBMCs, B-cell-depleted T cells, or T cells were the source of the cDNA or gDNA that made up the material.

Trimming removed 1 base at V and 7 bases at J, with 7 bases between. CDR1 is SEHNR and CDR2 is FQNEAQ in the germline V gene (reference sequence). The CDR3 consists of 13 residues. As processed by the authors: The authors estimated nucleated cell counts from reference gene primer amplification. TCRdb's copy holds only in-frame clones and misses some; the assay was immunoSEQ multiplex PCR. V and J calls and clone size are given by that table; D and trimming were obtained from the DNA. The data contain about 250,000 clones, roughly 88% of them singletons. The Seattle patients, enrolled during active infection, were followed longitudinally.

The rearrangement joins TRBV7-9 to TRBJ2-2; D is perhaps TRBD1 (5 bases). The receptor's source is a woman aged 80 or over with COVID-19, enrolled during active disease. The source material was peripheral blood. This chain's CDR3 is CASSLVGLGELFF. CDR3 coding DNA: TGTGCCAGCAGCTTAGTGGGGCTCGGGGAGCTGTTTTTT.